A single TCR beta chain is shown here with its context. Its antigen is still unknown. The sample is drawn from a study of cytomegalovirus exposure and HLA in healthy donors. Study-wide findings and caveats: Researchers catalogued under 200 TCR beta chains as cytomegalovirus-associated. A later analysis linked a missense variant in DCLRE1C to the trimming of TCR beta V and J genes. By HLA locus, TCR association rates varied in a later analysis, with DRB1 showing the most and HLA-C the fewest.

Amplification used 60 Vbeta primers and 13 Jbeta primers. In the original analysis: There were around 80 million unique TCR beta chains by a later count, and about 12 million of them were shared. Only in-frame clones appear in the TCRdb table, and some are missing; sequencing was by immunoSEQ multiplex PCR. Clonal size and the V and J genes are those of that table, whereas D and trimming came from the DNA. The sample lists about 130,000 clones, approximately 61% occurring once. Trimming left V 1 base short and J 6 bases short, with 6 bases between. Germline V gives CDR1 SNHLY, CDR2 FYNNEI. This CDR3 contains 13 residues.

The sample comprised PBMCs. This TCR was recovered from a human donor in good health. The V call is TRBV2, the J call TRBJ2-2; D is unresolved. The CDR3 loop reads CASSEGVAGELFF. The CDR3 DNA reads as TGTGCCAGCAGTGAAGGCGTGGCCGGGGAGCTGTTTTTT.